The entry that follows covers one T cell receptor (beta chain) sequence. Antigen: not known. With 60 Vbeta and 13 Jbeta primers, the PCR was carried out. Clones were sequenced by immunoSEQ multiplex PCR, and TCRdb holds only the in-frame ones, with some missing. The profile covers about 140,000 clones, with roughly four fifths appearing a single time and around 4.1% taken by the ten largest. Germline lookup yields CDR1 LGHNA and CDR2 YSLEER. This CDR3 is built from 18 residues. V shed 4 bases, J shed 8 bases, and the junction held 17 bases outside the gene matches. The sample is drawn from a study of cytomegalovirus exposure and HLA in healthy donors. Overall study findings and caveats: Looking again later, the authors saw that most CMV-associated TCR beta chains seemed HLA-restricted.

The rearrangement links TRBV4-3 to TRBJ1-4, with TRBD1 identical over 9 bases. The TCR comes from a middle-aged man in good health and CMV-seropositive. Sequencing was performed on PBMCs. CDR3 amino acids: CASSRGAGQGRGGEKLFF. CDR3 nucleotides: TGCGCCAGCAGCCGTGGTGCGGGACAGGGCCGGGGAGGCGAAAAACTGTTTTTT.